This T cell receptor beta chain emerged from a study of long-term antiretroviral therapy in people with HIV. On the study more broadly: Earliest sampling preceded the 2015 immediate-ART recommendation by about a decade.

With regard to this clone: Its antigen is undetermined.

Germline assignment: CDR1 LNHDA and CDR2 SQIVND (reference sequence). This CDR3 has 16 amino acids. J lost 3 bases, V lost 1 base, and 5 bases had no gene match. With survey level as its setting, the immunoSEQ assay was v3.0. Per-sample TRB depth target: about 40,000-55,000 T-cell genomes. Sequencing was performed with immunoSEQ multiplex PCR; in TCRdb, only in-frame clones are kept and a portion is missing. Of 30,000 to 40,000 clones detected, approximately 83% appear once; the ten largest clones hold under 12%. Broader study findings: Pre-ART clonal expansion yielded clones that dominated the repertoire at all time points.

The genes are TRBV19 and TRBJ2-1; 8 bases match TRBD1. The clonotype was recovered from a man between 18 and 35 years old with HIV. The sample was unsorted PBMCs, taken 2.2 years after starting antiretroviral therapy. The CDR3 sequence: CASSIVSGGLYNEQFF. The CDR3 nucleotides are TGTGCCAGTAGTATAGTATCAGGGGGCCTCTACAATGAGCAGTTCTTC.